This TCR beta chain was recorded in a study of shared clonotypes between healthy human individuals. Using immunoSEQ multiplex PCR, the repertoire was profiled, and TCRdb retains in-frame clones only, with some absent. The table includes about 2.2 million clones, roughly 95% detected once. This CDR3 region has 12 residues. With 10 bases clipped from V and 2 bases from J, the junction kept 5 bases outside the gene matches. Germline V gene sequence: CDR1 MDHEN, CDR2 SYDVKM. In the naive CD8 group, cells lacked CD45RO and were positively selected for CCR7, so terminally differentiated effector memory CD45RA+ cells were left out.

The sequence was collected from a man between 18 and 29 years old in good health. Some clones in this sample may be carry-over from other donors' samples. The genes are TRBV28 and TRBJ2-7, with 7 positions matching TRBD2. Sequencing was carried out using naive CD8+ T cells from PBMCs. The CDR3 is CATSGGAYEQYF. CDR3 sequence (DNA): TGTGCCACCTCTGGGGGGGCCTACGAGCAGTACTTC. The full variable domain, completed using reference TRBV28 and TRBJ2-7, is DVKVTQSSRYLVKRTGEKVFLECVQDMDHENMFWYRQDPGLGLRLIYFSYDVKMKEKGDIPEGYSVSREKKERFSLILESASTNQTSMYLCATSGGAYEQYFGPGTRLTVT.